The entry below describes one TCR beta chain. This sample is part of a study of T-cell reconstitution after alpha-beta-depleted transplantation in children. This sample's TCRbeta library carried unique molecular identifier barcodes. Each CDR3 protein is one row after TCRdb ran MiXCR on the PCR reads. The table shows about 610,000 distinct CDR3 sequences, with about 10% occurring only once. The length of the CDR3 is 16 residues. V gave up 5 bases and J gave up 0 bases, with 13 bases separating them. This chain links TRBV12-3 or TRBV12-4 with TRBJ1-4; no clear D. The receptor was derived from a human donor who donated a stem cell graft to a child with acute myeloid leukemia. Sequencing was performed on PBMCs from the stem cell graft donor, taken from the stem cell graft. CDR3 in DNA: TGTGCCAGCAGTCCTCCGACTGGCCCAACTAATGAAAAACTGTTTTTT. Translation: CASSPPTGPTNEKLFF.